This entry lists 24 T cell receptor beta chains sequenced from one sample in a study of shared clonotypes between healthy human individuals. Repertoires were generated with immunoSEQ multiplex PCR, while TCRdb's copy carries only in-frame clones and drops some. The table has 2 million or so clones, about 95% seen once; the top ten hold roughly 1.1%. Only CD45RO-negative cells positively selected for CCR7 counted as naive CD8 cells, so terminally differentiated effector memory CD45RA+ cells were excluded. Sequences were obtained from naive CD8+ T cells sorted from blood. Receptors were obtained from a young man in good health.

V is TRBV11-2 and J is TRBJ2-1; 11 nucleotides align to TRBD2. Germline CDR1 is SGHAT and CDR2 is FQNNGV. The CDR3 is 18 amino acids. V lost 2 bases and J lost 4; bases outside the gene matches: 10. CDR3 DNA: TGTGCCAGCAGCTTATCGTTAGCGGGAGGGAAGGCGTACAATGAGCAGTTCTTC. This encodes CASSLSLAGGKAYNEQFF.

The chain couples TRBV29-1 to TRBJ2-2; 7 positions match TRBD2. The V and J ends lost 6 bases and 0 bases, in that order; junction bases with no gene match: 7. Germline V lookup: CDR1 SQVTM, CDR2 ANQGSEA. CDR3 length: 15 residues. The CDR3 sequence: CSVFLLAANTGELFF. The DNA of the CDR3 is TGCAGCGTCTTTCTCCTAGCGGCGAACACCGGGGAGCTGTTTTTT.

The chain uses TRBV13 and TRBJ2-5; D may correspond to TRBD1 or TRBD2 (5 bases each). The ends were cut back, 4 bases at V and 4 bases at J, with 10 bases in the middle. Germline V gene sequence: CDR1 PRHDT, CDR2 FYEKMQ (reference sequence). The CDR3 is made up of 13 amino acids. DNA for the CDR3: TGTGCCAGCAGCTCGACGGGGCCAGAGACCCAGTACTTC. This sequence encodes CASSSTGPETQYF.

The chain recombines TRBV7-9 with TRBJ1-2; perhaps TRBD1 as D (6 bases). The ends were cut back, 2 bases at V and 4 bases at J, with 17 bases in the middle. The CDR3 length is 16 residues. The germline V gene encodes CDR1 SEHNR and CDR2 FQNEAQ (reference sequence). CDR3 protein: CASSLSIAGVAYGYTF. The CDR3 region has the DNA TGTGCCAGCAGCTTATCGATAGCAGGGGTCGCCTATGGCTACACCTTC.

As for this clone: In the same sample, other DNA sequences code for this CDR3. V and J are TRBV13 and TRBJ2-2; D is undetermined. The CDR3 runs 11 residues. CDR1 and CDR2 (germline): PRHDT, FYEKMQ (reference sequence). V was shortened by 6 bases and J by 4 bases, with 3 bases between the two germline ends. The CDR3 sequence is CASSTTGELFF. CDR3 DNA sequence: TGTGCCAGCAGTACCACCGGGGAGCTGTTTTTT.

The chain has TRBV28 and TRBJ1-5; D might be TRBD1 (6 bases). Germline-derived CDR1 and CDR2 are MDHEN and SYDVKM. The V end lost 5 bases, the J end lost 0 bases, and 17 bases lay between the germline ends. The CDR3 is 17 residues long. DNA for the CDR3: TGTGCCAGCAGTCCTCCGTGGACAGTTCGTAGCAATCAGCCCCAGCATTTT. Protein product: CASSPPWTVRSNQPQHF. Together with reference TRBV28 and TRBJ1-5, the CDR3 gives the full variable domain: DVKVTQSSRYLVKRTGEKVFLECVQDMDHENMFWYRQDPGLGLRLIYFSYDVKMKEKGDIPEGYSVSREKKERFSLILESASTNQTSMYLCASSPPWTVRSNQPQHFGDGTRLSIL.

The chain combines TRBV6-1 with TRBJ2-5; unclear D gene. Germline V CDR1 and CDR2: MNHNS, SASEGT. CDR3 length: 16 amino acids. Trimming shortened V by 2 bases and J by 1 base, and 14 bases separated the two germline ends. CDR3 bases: TGTGCCAGCAGTGAAATGGACCTAAGGTTCCAAGAGACCCAGTACTTC. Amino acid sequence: CASSEMDLRFQETQYF.

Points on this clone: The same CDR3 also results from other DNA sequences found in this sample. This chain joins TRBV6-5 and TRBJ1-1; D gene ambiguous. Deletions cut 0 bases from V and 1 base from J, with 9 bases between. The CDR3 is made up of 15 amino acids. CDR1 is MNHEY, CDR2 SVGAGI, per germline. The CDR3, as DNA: TGTGCCAGCAGTTACTCTGGGGTCGGGAACACTGAAGCTTTCTTT. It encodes CASSYSGVGNTEAFF.

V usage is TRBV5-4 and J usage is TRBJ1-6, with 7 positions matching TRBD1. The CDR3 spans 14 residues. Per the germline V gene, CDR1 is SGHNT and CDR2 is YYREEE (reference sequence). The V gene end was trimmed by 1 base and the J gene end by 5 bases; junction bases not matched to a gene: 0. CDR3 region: CASSLTGDNSPLHF. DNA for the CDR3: TGTGCCAGCAGCTTGACAGGGGATAATTCACCCCTCCACTTT.

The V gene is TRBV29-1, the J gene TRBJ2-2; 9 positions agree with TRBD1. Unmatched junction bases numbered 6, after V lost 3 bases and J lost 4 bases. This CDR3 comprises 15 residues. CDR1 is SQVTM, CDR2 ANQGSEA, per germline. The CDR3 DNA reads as TGCAGCGTTGAGACCGGGACAGGGCTCACCGGGGAGCTGTTTTTT. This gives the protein CSVETGTGLTGELFF.

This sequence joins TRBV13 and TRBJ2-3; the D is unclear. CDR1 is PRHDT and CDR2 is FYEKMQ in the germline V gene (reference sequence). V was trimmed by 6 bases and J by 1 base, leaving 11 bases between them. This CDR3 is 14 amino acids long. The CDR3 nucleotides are TGTGCCAGCAGTTACGACCGCGGCACAGATACGCAGTATTTT. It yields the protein CASSYDRGTDTQYF.

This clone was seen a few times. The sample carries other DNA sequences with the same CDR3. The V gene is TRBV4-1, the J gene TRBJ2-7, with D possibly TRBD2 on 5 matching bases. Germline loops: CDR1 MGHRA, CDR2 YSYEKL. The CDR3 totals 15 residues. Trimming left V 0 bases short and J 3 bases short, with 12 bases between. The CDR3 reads CASSQDEGALYEQYF. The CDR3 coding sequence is TGCGCCAGCAGCCAAGATGAGGGAGCACTCTACGAGCAGTACTTC.

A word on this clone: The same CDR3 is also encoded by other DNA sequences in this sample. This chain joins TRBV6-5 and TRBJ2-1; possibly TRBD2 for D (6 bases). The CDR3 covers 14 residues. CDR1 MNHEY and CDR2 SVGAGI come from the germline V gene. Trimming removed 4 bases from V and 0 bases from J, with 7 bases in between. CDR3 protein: CASSLADSYNEQFF. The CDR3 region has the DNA TGTGCCAGCAGTTTAGCGGACTCCTACAATGAGCAGTTCTTC.

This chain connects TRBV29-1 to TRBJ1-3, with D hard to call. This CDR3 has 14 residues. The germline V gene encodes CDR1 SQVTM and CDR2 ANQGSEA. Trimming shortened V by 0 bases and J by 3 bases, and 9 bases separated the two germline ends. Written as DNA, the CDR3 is TGCAGCGTTGAAGACGGAGTAAATGGAAACACCATATATTTT. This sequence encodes CSVEDGVNGNTIYF.

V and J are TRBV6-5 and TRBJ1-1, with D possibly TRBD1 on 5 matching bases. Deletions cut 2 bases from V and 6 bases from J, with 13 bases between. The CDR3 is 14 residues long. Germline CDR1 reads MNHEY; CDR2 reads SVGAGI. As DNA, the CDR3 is TGTGCCAGCAGTTACGGAGGGGAAAGGGCTGAAGCTTTCTTT. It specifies CASSYGGERAEAFF.

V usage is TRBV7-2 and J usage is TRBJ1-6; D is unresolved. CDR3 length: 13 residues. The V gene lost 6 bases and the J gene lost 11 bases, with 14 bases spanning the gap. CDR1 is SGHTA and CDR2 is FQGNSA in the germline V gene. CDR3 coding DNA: TGTGCCAGCAGTTCAGGTACATCAACACCCCTCCACTTT. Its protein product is CASSSGTSTPLHF.

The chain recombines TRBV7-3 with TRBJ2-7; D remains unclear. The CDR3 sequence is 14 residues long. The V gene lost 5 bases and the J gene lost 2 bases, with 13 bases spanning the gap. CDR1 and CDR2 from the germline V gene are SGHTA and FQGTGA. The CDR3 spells CASSLAGSTYEQYF. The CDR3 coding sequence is TGTGCCAGCAGCCTTGCCGGGTCCACCTACGAGCAGTACTTC.

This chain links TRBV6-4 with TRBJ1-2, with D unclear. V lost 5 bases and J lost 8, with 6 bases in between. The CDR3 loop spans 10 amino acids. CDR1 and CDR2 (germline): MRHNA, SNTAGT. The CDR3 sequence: CASSQGGYTF. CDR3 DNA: TGTGCCAGCAGTCAAGGGGGCTACACCTTC.

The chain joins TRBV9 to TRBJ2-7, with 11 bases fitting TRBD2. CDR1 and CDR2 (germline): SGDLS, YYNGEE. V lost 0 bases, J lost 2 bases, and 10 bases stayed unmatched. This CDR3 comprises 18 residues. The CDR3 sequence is CASSVVASGRRSAYEQYF. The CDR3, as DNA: TGTGCCAGCAGCGTAGTAGCTAGCGGGAGGCGTTCAGCCTACGAGCAGTACTTC. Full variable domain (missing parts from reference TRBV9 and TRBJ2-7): DSGVTQTPKHLITATGQRVTLRCSPRSGDLSVYWYQQSLDQGLQFLIQYYNGEERAKGNILERFSAQQFPDLHSELNLSSLELGDSALYFCASSVVASGRRSAYEQYFGPGTRLTVT.

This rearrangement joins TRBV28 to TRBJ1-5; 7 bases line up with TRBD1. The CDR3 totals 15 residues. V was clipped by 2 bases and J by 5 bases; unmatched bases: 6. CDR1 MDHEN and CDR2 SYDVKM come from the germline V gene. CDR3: CASSLNPGGDQPQHF. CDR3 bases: TGTGCCAGCAGTTTAAATCCAGGGGGTGATCAGCCCCAGCATTTT.

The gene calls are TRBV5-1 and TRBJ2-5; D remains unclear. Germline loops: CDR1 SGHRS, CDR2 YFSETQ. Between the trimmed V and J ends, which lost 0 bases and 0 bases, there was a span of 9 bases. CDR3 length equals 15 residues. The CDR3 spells CASSLEGNHQETQYF. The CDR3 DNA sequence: TGCGCCAGCAGCTTGGAAGGCAACCACCAAGAGACCCAGTACTTC.

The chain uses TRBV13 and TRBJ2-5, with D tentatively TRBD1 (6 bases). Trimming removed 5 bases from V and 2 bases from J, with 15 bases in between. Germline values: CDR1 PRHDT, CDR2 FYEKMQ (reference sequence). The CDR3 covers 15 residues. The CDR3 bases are TGTGCCAGCAGCCCCGTCCCCAGGGGACAAGAGACCCAGTACTTC. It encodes CASSPVPRGQETQYF.

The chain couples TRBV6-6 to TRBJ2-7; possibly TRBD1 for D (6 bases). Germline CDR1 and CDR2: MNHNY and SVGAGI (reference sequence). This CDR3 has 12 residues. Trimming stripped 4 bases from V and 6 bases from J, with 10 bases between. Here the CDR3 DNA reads TGTGCCAGCAGTTTACAGGGAGTCGAGCAGTACTTC. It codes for CASSLQGVEQYF.

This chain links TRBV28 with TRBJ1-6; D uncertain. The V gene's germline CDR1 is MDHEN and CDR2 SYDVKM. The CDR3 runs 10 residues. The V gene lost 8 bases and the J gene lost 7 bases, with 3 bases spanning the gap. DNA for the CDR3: TGTGCCAGCGTAAATTCACCCCTCCACTTT. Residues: CASVNSPLHF.